This T cell receptor beta chain was identified during a study of response to subunit inactivated influenza vaccine. Study-level points and caveats: The authors offered the suggestion that each seasonal influenza vaccination recruits few new T cells.

TCRdb reprocessed the RT-PCR reads via MiXCR and lists one record per CDR3 protein. The sample consists of fewer than 600,000 distinct CDR3 sequences, approximately 7.2% of them appearing once. There are a few counts of this clonotype. No antigen is known for it. V lost 2 bases to trimming and J lost 7 bases, with 12 bases between them. There are 13 residues in the CDR3. The germline V gene encodes CDR1 SGHKS and CDR2 YYEKEE (reference sequence). This TCR was recovered from a man aged 45 to 75 who received an inactivated influenza vaccine. The chain recombines TRBV5-5 with TRBJ1-2; D is possibly TRBD1 (5 bases). The sample was PBMCs from blood, taken around 25 months after vaccination. This chain's CDR3 is CASSFESGSGYTF. Written as DNA, the CDR3 is TGTGCCAGCAGCTTTGAGTCAGGGAGTGGCTACACCTTC.